The 31 T cell receptor beta chains below come from one sample, sequenced in a study of patients and donors after allogeneic stem cell transplantation. TCRdb called the RT-PCR reads again in MiXCR, with one record for every CDR3 protein. Of about 160,000 distinct CDR3 sequences listed, about two fifths are singletons. The source material was blood, either unsorted or a sorted T cell fraction (not recorded which). These TCRs come from a human donor who was either an allogeneic HSCT recipient or a stem cell or donor lymphocyte infusion donor (not recorded which). It is not recorded whose cells these are; they may come from a transplant donor.

The rearrangement uses TRBV4-1 and TRBJ1-1; no reliable D call. This CDR3 is built from 13 residues. Trimming took 2 bases from V and 1 from J, leaving 5 bases between them. Germline loops: CDR1 MGHRA, CDR2 YSYEKL. The CDR3 region is CASSQKKNTEAFF. In DNA form, the CDR3 reads TGCGCCAGCAGCCAAAAGAAGAACACTGAAGCTTTCTTT.

The genes are TRBV6-6 and TRBJ1-5; 7 positions agree with TRBD1. V trimming: 6 bases; J trimming: 4 bases; junction bases outside the gene matches: 9. This CDR3 has 15 amino acids. Germline CDR1 is MNHNY and CDR2 is SVGAGI (reference sequence). Written as DNA, the CDR3 is TGTGCCAGCAGGCACGACAGGGTTGAGAATCAGCCCCAGCATTTT. Residues: CASRHDRVENQPQHF.

The J gene is TRBJ2-2, the V gene TRBV15, with 7 bases fitting TRBD2. The trim removed 2 bases at V and 5 bases at J, leaving 14 bases unmatched. Germline V gene sequence: CDR1 LNHNV, CDR2 YYDKDF (reference sequence). The CDR3 length is 18 residues. Here the CDR3 reads CATSRKGWVAGPTGELFF. CDR3 DNA sequence: TGTGCCACCAGCAGAAAGGGCTGGGTAGCGGGTCCAACCGGGGAGCTGTTTTTT.

V usage is TRBV12-3 or TRBV12-4 and J usage is TRBJ1-1; no clear D gene. The V end was cut by 7 bases, the J end by 1 base, with 10 bases between. The CDR3 length is 13 residues. The CDR3 reads CASTAQTNTEAFF. The DNA for the CDR3 is TGTGCCAGCACCGCCCAGACGAACACTGAAGCTTTCTTT.

This clonotype was detected only once. The V call is TRBV27, the J call TRBJ2-5; 8 positions match TRBD2. The CDR3 contains 14 residues. The junction had 8 bases not matched to a gene; V was cut back by 7 bases and J by 4 bases. CDR1 and CDR2 from the germline V gene are MNHEY and SMNVEV (reference sequence). Written as DNA, the CDR3 is TGTGCCAGCAAATCCGGGGGGGCATCAGAGACCCAGTACTTC. Translation gives CASKSGGASETQYF.

The chain carries TRBV6-5 and TRBJ1-5, with D possibly matching TRBD1 (5 bases). CDR1 MNHEY and CDR2 SVGAGI come from the germline V gene. The CDR3 consists of 14 residues. V lost 5 bases to trimming and J lost 2 bases, with 10 bases between them. The CDR3 DNA follows: TGTGCCAGCAGTCCGGCGGGGGGCAATCAGCCCCAGCATTTT. The encoded protein is CASSPAGGNQPQHF.

This clonotype has only a few counts. The V gene is TRBV5-4, the J gene TRBJ2-5; 7 bases agree with TRBD1. V dropped 5 bases and J dropped 1; count of bases not matched to a gene: 11. The germline V gene encodes CDR1 SGHNT and CDR2 YYREEE (reference sequence). CDR3 size: 16 residues. As DNA, the CDR3 is TGTGCCAGCAGACGGGACAGCGTCATTACCCAAGAGACCCAGTACTTC. It encodes CASRRDSVITQETQYF. The full variable domain, with the rest looked up from reference TRBV5-4 and TRBJ2-5, is ETGVTQSPTHLIKTRGQQVTLRCSSQSGHNTVSWYQQALGQGPQFIFQYYREEENGRGNFPPRFSGLQFPNYSSELNVNALELDDSALYLCASRRDSVITQETQYFGPGTRLLVL.

This clonotype was seen a few times. The chain employs TRBV21-1 and TRBJ1-5. TRBV21-1 represents a pseudogene. This CDR3 contains 19 residues. CDR3 sequence: CASSKDSVAVLNSNQPQHF. The CDR3 DNA sequence: TGTGCCAGCAGCAAAGATAGTGTCGCAGTTCTCAATAGCAATCAGCCCCAGCATTTT.

This chain connects TRBV6-2 or TRBV6-3 to TRBJ2-2, with unresolved D. CDR3 length: 16 residues. Trimming removed 2 bases from V and 0 bases from J, with 10 bases in between. CDR1 and CDR2 (germline): MNHEY, SVGEGT. CDR3 DNA sequence: TGTGCCAGCAGTTACGACGCTCCTTCGAACACCGGGGAGCTGTTTTTT. Its protein product is CASSYDAPSNTGELFF.

This clonotype was seen a few times. The chain combines TRBV12-3 or TRBV12-4 with TRBJ1-3; 11 bases map to TRBD1. J gave up 0 bases and V 4 bases, and 5 bases lay outside the gene matches. This CDR3 has 17 residues. The CDR3 region has the DNA TGTGCCAGCAGTTCCAGGACAGGGGGCGTCTCTGGAAACACCATATATTTT. This gives the protein CASSSRTGGVSGNTIYF.

The CDR3 is CASSGDRASNQPQHF. The CDR3 DNA is TGTGCCAGCAGTGGGGACAGGGCAAGCAATCAGCCCCAGCATTTT. The chain recombines TRBV2 with TRBJ1-5; 9 bases are shared with TRBD1. The CDR3 contains 15 residues. Germline V lookup: CDR1 SNHLY, CDR2 FYNNEI. The V segment lost 4 bases and the J segment 1 base; nucleotides outside the gene matches: 2.

The chain recombines TRBV24-1 with TRBJ1-5; D remains ambiguous. From germline, CDR1 is KGHDR and CDR2 SFDVKD. V was cut by 6 bases and J by 8 bases, with 13 bases left in between. The CDR3 contains 13 residues. CDR3 sequence reads: CATSRAPLEPQHF. In DNA, the CDR3 is TGTGCCACCAGTAGGGCACCCCTGGAGCCCCAGCATTTT.

This CDR3 reads CAISEQREETQYF. In nucleotides, the CDR3 is TGTGCCATCAGTGAGCAGAGGGAAGAGACCCAGTACTTC. The chain recombines TRBV10-3 with TRBJ2-5; TRBD2 might be the D (5 bases). Trimming removed 2 bases from V and 3 bases from J, with 7 bases in between. Germline CDR1 is ENHRY and CDR2 is SYGVKD. The length of the CDR3 is 13 residues.

The J gene is TRBJ2-3, the V gene TRBV29-1; 10 bases match TRBD2. The CDR3 contains 15 residues. The germline CDR1 and CDR2 sequences are SQVTM and ANQGSEA. The J segment lost 2 bases and the V segment lost 4 bases, leaving 6 bases of the junction unmatched. The CDR3 is CSVVASGGPTDTQYF. In DNA, the CDR3 is TGCAGCGTTGTGGCTAGCGGGGGACCCACAGATACGCAGTATTTT.

The rearrangement joins TRBV10-3 to TRBJ1-5, with 8 bases that match TRBD1. This CDR3 is built from 17 residues. J gave up 3 bases and V 3 bases, and 10 bases lay outside the gene matches. Germline V gene data show CDR1 as ENHRY and CDR2 as SYGVKD. The CDR3 reads CAISDPMDRDLNQPQHF. CDR3 DNA sequence: TGTGCCATCAGTGACCCCATGGACAGGGACCTCAATCAGCCCCAGCATTTT.

This clonotype was seen only a few times. The gene calls are TRBV24-1 and TRBJ2-3; TRBD1 aligns across 9 bases. J lost 5 bases, V lost 3 bases, and 5 bases had no gene match. Germline loops: CDR1 KGHDR, CDR2 SFDVKD. The CDR3 contains 15 residues. This chain's CDR3 is CATSDVGQGRDTQYF. As DNA, the CDR3 is TGTGCCACCAGTGATGTGGGACAGGGAAGAGATACGCAGTATTTT.

This clonotype was seen more than once but under ten times. A read error may produce the germline difference seen at one junction end. The chain links TRBV20-1 to TRBJ1-2, with 8 bases aligning to TRBD1. This CDR3 has 11 residues. CDR1 is DFQATT, CDR2 SNEGSKA, per germline (reference sequence). Here the CDR3 DNA reads TGCAGTGCTACCGGGGGGACAGGCGGTGCCTTC. Its translation is CSATGGTGGAF.

This chain joins TRBV15 and TRBJ1-5, with D perhaps matching TRBD1 (6 bases). Per the germline V gene, CDR1 is LNHNV and CDR2 is YYDKDF (reference sequence). The CDR3 has 16 residues. The germline V and J ends were trimmed by 0 bases and 6 bases, with 15 bases remaining between them. The CDR3 region has the DNA TGTGCCACCAGCAGAGATGTGGCAGGGGTAAGTCAGCCCCAGCATTTT. This translates into CATSRDVAGVSQPQHF. Based on the CDR3 plus reference TRBV15 and TRBJ1-5, the full variable domain is DAMVIQNPRYQVTQFGKPVTLSCSQTLNHNVMYWYQQKSSQAPKLLFHYYDKDFNNEADTPDNFQSRRPNTSFCFLDIRSPGLGDTAMYLCATSRDVAGVSQPQHFGDGTRLSIL.

The chain combines TRBV5-1 with TRBJ2-1, with D perhaps TRBD2 (7 bases). V was cut by 3 bases and J by 5 bases, with 24 bases left in between. Germline values: CDR1 SGHRS, CDR2 YFSETQ. CDR3 size: 18 residues. This CDR3 is CASSYGLMVAGAHNEQFF. CDR3 bases: TGCGCCAGCAGCTACGGGCTAATGGTGGCGGGGGCCCACAATGAGCAGTTCTTC. The complete variable domain, with remaining parts taken from reference TRBV5-1 and TRBJ2-1, reads KAGVTQTPRYLIKTRGQQVTLSCSPISGHRSVSWYQQTPGQGLQFLFEYFSETQRNKGNFPGRFSGRQFSNSRSEMNVSTLELGDSALYLCASSYGLMVAGAHNEQFFGPGTRLTVL.

This clonotype was detected many times. The chain couples TRBV5-1 to TRBJ1-1; 8 bases are a match to TRBD1. The CDR3 contains 16 residues. After removal of 4 bases from V and 7 bases from J, the junction contained 15 bases not matched to a gene. The germline V gene encodes CDR1 SGHRS and CDR2 YFSETQ. CDR3 protein: CASSPGVSRGQGEAFF. CDR3 bases: TGCGCCAGCAGCCCGGGAGTTTCCCGAGGACAGGGTGAAGCTTTCTTT.

This sequence joins TRBV6-2 or TRBV6-3 and TRBJ2-5, with TRBD1 matching 8 bases. The length of the CDR3 is 15 residues. J gave up 5 bases and V 2 bases, and 7 bases lay outside the gene matches. CDR1 is MNHEY and CDR2 is SVGEGT in the germline V gene. The CDR3 DNA reads as TGTGCCAGCAGTTACCCAAGGACAGGGAGCGAGACCCAGTACTTC. Residues: CASSYPRTGSETQYF.

The CDR3 loop is CASSSTGGTSNTEAFF. Written as DNA, the CDR3 is TGTGCCAGCAGCTCCACTGGAGGGACATCGAACACTGAAGCTTTCTTT. The V and J genes are TRBV4-2 and TRBJ1-1, with D possibly being TRBD1 (6 bases). Between the trimmed V and J ends, which lost 5 bases and 1 base, there was a span of 17 bases. The CDR3 contains 16 residues. Germline values: CDR1 LGHNA, CDR2 YNFKEQ.

This clonotype has a handful of counts. The chain couples TRBV20-1 to TRBJ1-5; the D is unclear. CDR3 size: 13 residues. Trimming took 2 bases from V and 1 from J, leaving 6 bases between them. The germline CDR1 and CDR2 sequences are DFQATT and SNEGSKA (reference sequence). The CDR3 DNA reads as TGCAGTGCTAGACTTGGCAGCAATCAGCCCCAGCATTTT. It codes for CSARLGSNQPQHF.

This clonotype was seen only a few times. The gene calls are TRBV25-1 and TRBJ1-1; tentative D call: TRBD1 (6 bases). The CDR3 loop spans 13 amino acids. Per the germline V gene, CDR1 is MGHDK and CDR2 is SYGVNS. Trimming took off 7 bases at V and 1 base at J, with 10 bases between the two ends. The CDR3 nucleotides read TGTGCCAGCATCGGGGGCAGGAACACTGAAGCTTTCTTT. Protein: CASIGGRNTEAFF.

V is TRBV6-2 or TRBV6-3 and J is TRBJ1-6; the D is unclear. V lost 2 bases, J lost 2 bases, and 4 bases lay in between. Germline V CDR1 and CDR2: MNHEY, SVGEGT. This CDR3 is built from 14 residues. The CDR3 DNA sequence: TGTGCCAGCAGTTACGCACCCTATAATTCACCCCTCCACTTT. This gives the protein CASSYAPYNSPLHF.

This chain links TRBV28 with TRBJ1-3; a possible D gene is TRBD1 (5 bases). V lost 1 base and J 15 bases, leaving 16 bases between the germline ends. This CDR3 is 13 amino acids long. Germline V CDR1 and CDR2: MDHEN, SYDVKM. This chain's CDR3 is CASSLFGTLEGYF. The CDR3, as DNA: TGTGCCAGCAGTTTATTTGGGACTCTGGAGGGATATTTT.

This rearrangement joins TRBV29-1 to TRBJ2-5, with 9 bases lining up with TRBD1. The junction had 11 bases not matched to a gene; V was cut back by 3 bases and J by 6 bases. From germline, CDR1 is SQVTM and CDR2 ANQGSEA. The CDR3 length is 15 residues. The CDR3 sequence is CSVESPGQGSQTQYF. The CDR3 coding sequence is TGCAGCGTTGAGTCCCCGGGACAGGGATCACAGACCCAGTACTTC. Complete variable domain (other parts from reference TRBV29-1 and TRBJ2-5): SAVISQKPSRDICQRGTSLTIQCQVDSQVTMMFWYRQQPGQSLTLIATANQGSEATYESGFVIDKFPISRPNLTFSTLTVSNMSPEDSSIYLCSVESPGQGSQTQYFGPGTRLLVL.

Only a few counts were recorded for this clonotype. V and J are TRBV4-1 and TRBJ1-3; 10 bases match TRBD1. V was pared by 4 bases and J by 1 base, with 7 bases of the junction left unmatched. This CDR3 has 17 amino acids. Per germline, CDR1 MGHRA and CDR2 YSYEKL. CDR3 DNA: TGCGCCAGCAGCCGCGGGGGACAGGGGAGTTCTGGAAACACCATATATTTT. Translation: CASSRGGQGSSGNTIYF.

The rearrangement links TRBV7-2 to TRBJ2-5; a weak D match, TRBD2 (6 bases). This CDR3 has 13 residues. Trimming shortened V by 7 bases and J by 2 bases, and 11 bases separated the two germline ends. In germline, CDR1 is SGHTA, CDR2 FQGNSA. CDR3 coding DNA: TGTGCCAGCACCGACCGGGGGCAAGAGACCCAGTACTTC. It encodes CASTDRGQETQYF.

The chain carries TRBV28 and TRBJ1-4; TRBD1 is a possible D gene (5 bases). The CDR3 contains 13 residues. Germline CDR1 and CDR2: MDHEN and SYDVKM. Trimming left V 4 bases short and J 3 bases short, with 6 bases between. The CDR3 sequence is CASSWGPNEKLFF. The CDR3 nucleotides are TGTGCCAGCAGTTGGGGACCTAATGAAAAACTGTTTTTT.

This clonotype showed up just a few times. This chain uses TRBV27 with TRBJ2-1, with D possibly being TRBD2 (6 bases). The CDR3 length is 16 residues. V was clipped by 8 bases and J by 0 bases, with 17 bases between them. Germline assignment: CDR1 MNHEY and CDR2 SMNVEV (reference sequence). CDR3 coding DNA: TGTGCCAGCCTTGGTGTGGGGGGTAGCTCCTACAATGAGCAGTTCTTC. Translating gives CASLGVGGSSYNEQFF.